This T cell receptor (beta chain) was captured in a study of vaccination and CD4 T cells after COVID-19. On the study more broadly: Two doses of either BNT162b2 or mRNA-1273 vaccine were given to participants. General study points: Detection of a median about 86% of reactive clones in convalescent patients was confined to the period after vaccination.

The V gene's germline CDR1 is MDHEN and CDR2 SYDVKM. The V gene lost 7 bases and the J gene lost 9 bases, with 13 bases spanning the gap. The CDR3 is made up of 12 amino acids. As for this clonotype: Its antigen is undetermined.

TCRdb re-analysed the PCR reads in MiXCR, keeping a single row per CDR3 protein. The sample consists of some 22,000 distinct CDR3 sequences, around 50% of them appearing once. The chain couples TRBV28 to TRBJ1-5, with D tentatively TRBD1 (6 bases). Sequencing used CD4+ T cells from blood, obtained before SARS-CoV-2 vaccination. The clonotype comes from a human donor who had recovered from COVID-19. CDR3 sequence (DNA): TGTGCCAGCAACGGGGGGCCCGGGCCCCAGCATTTT. Translation gives CASNGGPGPQHF.